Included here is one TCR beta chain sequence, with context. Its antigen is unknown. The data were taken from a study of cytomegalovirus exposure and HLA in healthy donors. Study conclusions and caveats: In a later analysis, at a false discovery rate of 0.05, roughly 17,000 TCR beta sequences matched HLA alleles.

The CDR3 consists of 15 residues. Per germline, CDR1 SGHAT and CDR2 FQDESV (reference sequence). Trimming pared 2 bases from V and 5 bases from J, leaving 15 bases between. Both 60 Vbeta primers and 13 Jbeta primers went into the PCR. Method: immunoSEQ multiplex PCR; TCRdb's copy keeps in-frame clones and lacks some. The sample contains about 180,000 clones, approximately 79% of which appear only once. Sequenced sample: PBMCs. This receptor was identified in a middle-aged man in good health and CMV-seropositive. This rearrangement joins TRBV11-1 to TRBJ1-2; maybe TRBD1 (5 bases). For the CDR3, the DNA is TGTGCCAGCAGCTTAAGCCAGGGCCCGGAGTATGGCTACACCTTC. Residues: CASSLSQGPEYGYTF.